A selection of T cell receptor beta chains follows, all from one sample in a study of shared clonotypes between healthy human individuals. TCRdb's copy holds only in-frame clones and misses some; the assay was immunoSEQ multiplex PCR. The table includes about 700,000 clones, about 91% detected once. The sequencing sample was made of naive CD8+ T cells sorted from blood. These receptors were taken from a man aged 25 to 40 in good health. Both conserved end residues are part of each CDR3. A D gene is named only where the DNA matches it firmly. Part of the rows lack a size; the others show once, few, many or a class for expanded clones.

J gene: TRBJ2-5
D gene: NA
clone size: NA
V gene: TRBV6-6
CDR3 protein: CASSIERVETQYF
CDR3 DNA: TGTGCCAGCAGTATTGAGCGAGTAGAGACCCAGTACTTC

J gene: TRBJ1-5
D gene: NA
clone size: NA
V gene: TRBV10-1
CDR3 protein: CVGGGEINQPQHF
CDR3 DNA: TGCGTCGGCGGTGGGGAGATAAATCAGCCCCAGCATTTT

J gene: TRBJ2-5
D gene: NA
clone size: NA
V gene: TRBV6-5
CDR3 protein: CASSYDRGETQYF
CDR3 DNA: TGTGCCAGCAGTTACGACAGAGGAGAGACCCAGTACTTC

J gene: TRBJ2-1
D gene: NA
clone size: NA
V gene: TRBV7-9
CDR3 protein: CASSPQTRGIDEQFF
CDR3 DNA: TGTGCCAGCAGCCCACAGACGAGGGGGATAGATGAGCAGTTCTTC

J gene: TRBJ2-1
D gene: TRBD2
clone size: NA
V gene: TRBV19
CDR3 protein: CASSTGGSYNEQFF
CDR3 DNA: TGTGCCAGTAGTACGGGGGGGTCCTACAATGAGCAGTTCTTC

J gene: TRBJ2-1
D gene: TRBD2
clone size: NA
V gene: TRBV7-6
CDR3 protein: CASSLLAGGYNEQFF
CDR3 DNA: TGTGCCAGCAGCCTACTAGCGGGAGGGTACAATGAGCAGTTCTTC

J gene: TRBJ2-7
D gene: TRBD2
clone size: NA
V gene: TRBV6-1
CDR3 protein: CASSAPGLQYEQYF
CDR3 DNA: TGTGCCAGCAGTGCACCGGGACTACAGTACGAGCAGTACTTC

J gene: TRBJ2-2
D gene: NA
clone size: NA
V gene: TRBV10-3
CDR3 protein: CAISDSAGELFF
CDR3 DNA: TGTGCCATCAGTGACTCCGCCGGGGAGCTGTTTTTT

J gene: TRBJ2-2
D gene: TRBD2
clone size: NA
V gene: TRBV10-3
CDR3 protein: CAIRGTSGFTGELFF
CDR3 DNA: TGTGCCATCAGAGGGACTAGCGGGTTCACCGGGGAGCTGTTTTTT

J gene: TRBJ1-1
D gene: NA
clone size: NA
V gene: TRBV28
CDR3 protein: CASSFNRVGMNTEAFF
CDR3 DNA: TGTGCCAGCAGTTTCAACAGGGTCGGAATGAACACTGAAGCTTTCTTT

J gene: TRBJ2-7
D gene: NA
clone size: NA
V gene: TRBV11-3
CDR3 protein: CASSLGPGTYEQYF
CDR3 DNA: TGTGCCAGCAGCTTAGGGCCAGGGACCTACGAGCAGTACTTC

J gene: TRBJ2-7
D gene: NA
clone size: NA
V gene: TRBV7-9
CDR3 protein: CASSLGWGTPEQYF
CDR3 DNA: TGTGCCAGCAGCTTAGGATGGGGGACCCCCGAGCAGTACTTC

J gene: TRBJ2-3
D gene: TRBD2
clone size: NA
V gene: TRBV30
CDR3 protein: CAWSQGLAAASDTQYF
CDR3 DNA: TGTGCCTGGAGTCAGGGACTAGCGGCGGCATCCGATACGCAGTATTTT

J gene: TRBJ2-1
D gene: TRBD2
clone size: NA
V gene: TRBV7-9
CDR3 protein: CASSSESTSGSYYNEQFF
CDR3 DNA: TGTGCCAGCAGCTCAGAGTCGACTAGCGGGAGTTACTACAATGAGCAGTTCTTC

J gene: TRBJ2-7
D gene: NA
clone size: once
V gene: TRBV7-8
CDR3 protein: CASSLVAGSYEQYF
CDR3 DNA: TGTGCCAGCAGCTTAGTCGCAGGATCCTACGAGCAGTACTTC

J gene: TRBJ2-4
D gene: NA
clone size: NA
V gene: TRBV27
CDR3 protein: CASSLSPGLNLYF
CDR3 DNA: TGTGCCAGCAGTTTATCACCGGGACTGAACTTATACTTC